These 21 T cell receptor beta chains came from one sample sequenced in a study of T-cell memory formation after mild COVID-19 listed by TCRdb under 2021. The library relied on 5' RACE. Sequenced using an Illumina NovaSeq 6000. Using fastp at Q25 and MiXCR, TCRdb reprocessed the public reads and kept productive beta chains. One record per CDR3 amino acid sequence lists the most common genes and DNA. For this sample the table gives about 430,000 distinct CDR3 sequences, of which 24% were detected only once. The top ten constitute roughly 8.7% of the sample. Sample: PBMCs or a T cell subset sorted from them (not recorded which). Receptors originate from an adult woman who had mild COVID-19 (a few samples of this study predate the infection). The sample titles of this study are shuffled in the database, so cell type and time point are left out; the donor was told from shared clones.

The genes are TRBV4-1 and TRBJ1-3; 10 bases are shared with TRBD1. Unmatched junction bases numbered 10, after V lost 8 bases and J lost 9 bases. Per the germline V gene, CDR1 is MGHRA and CDR2 is YSYEKL. The CDR3 contains 14 residues. CDR3 sequence reads: CASAGTGAGGTIYF. CDR3 sequence (DNA): TGCGCCAGCGCCGGGACAGGGGCCGGCGGCACCATATATTTT.

The chain has TRBV7-9 and TRBJ1-1; D gene uncertain. The CDR3 is 15 amino acids. The V gene lost 5 bases and the J gene lost 0 bases, with 13 bases spanning the gap. Germline V gene lookup returns CDR1 SEHNR and CDR2 FQNEAQ (reference sequence). CDR3 in amino acids: CASSPEPHMNTEAFF. The DNA for the CDR3 is TGTGCCAGCAGCCCCGAGCCCCACATGAACACTGAAGCTTTCTTT.

Only a few counts were recorded for this clonotype. The chain uses TRBV7-9 and TRBJ2-7, with D tentatively TRBD2 (5 bases). The V gene's germline CDR1 is SEHNR and CDR2 FQNEAQ (reference sequence). V was clipped by 5 bases and J by 6 bases, with 14 bases between them. The CDR3 length is 13 residues. As DNA, the CDR3 is TGTGCCAGCAGCCACCTGGCGGCGGGCGAGCAGTACTTC. This sequence encodes CASSHLAAGEQYF.

V is TRBV11-3 and J is TRBJ2-1; D is possibly TRBD2 (6 bases). CDR1 and CDR2 (germline): SGHNT, YENEEA. Trimming left V 4 bases short and J 0 bases short, with 16 bases between. This CDR3 is 17 amino acids long. The CDR3 DNA sequence: TGTGCCAGCAGCTCGAGGGAAGGAGGGAGCTCCTACAATGAGCAGTTCTTC. Residues: CASSSREGGSSYNEQFF.

The chain joins TRBV20-1 to TRBJ1-1, with D tentatively TRBD1 (5 bases). The CDR3 covers 14 residues. Germline-derived CDR1 and CDR2 are DFQATT and SNEGSKA (reference sequence). V gave up 3 bases and J gave up 3 bases, with 14 bases separating them. CDR3 in DNA: TGCAGTGCTAGCTGGGGGGGACCATACACTGAAGCTTTCTTT. It yields the protein CSASWGGPYTEAFF.

This clonotype has only a few counts. The chain joins TRBV5-1 to TRBJ2-7, with D possibly matching TRBD2 (5 bases). The V end was cut by 7 bases, the J end by 3 bases, with 11 bases between. The germline V gene encodes CDR1 SGHRS and CDR2 YFSETQ. This CDR3 spans 12 amino acids. The CDR3: CASGSDLYEQYF. CDR3 bases: TGCGCCAGCGGTAGCGATCTCTACGAGCAGTACTTC. Full variable domain (outside the CDR3, taken from reference TRBV5-1 and TRBJ2-7): KAGVTQTPRYLIKTRGQQVTLSCSPISGHRSVSWYQQTPGQGLQFLFEYFSETQRNKGNFPGRFSGRQFSNSRSEMNVSTLELGDSALYLCASGSDLYEQYFGPGTRLTVT.

This clonotype was picked up many times. The chain recombines TRBV28 with TRBJ2-1; TRBD1 aligns across 7 bases. The length of the CDR3 is 14 residues. CDR1 MDHEN and CDR2 SYDVKM come from the germline V gene. V shed 5 bases and J 0 bases; nucleotides not matched to a gene: 1. CDR3 DNA sequence: TGTGCCAGCAGTCGGGACAGCTCCTACAATGAGCAGTTCTTC. This encodes CASSRDSSYNEQFF.

V and J are TRBV10-3 and TRBJ1-6; 8 bases are shared with TRBD1. With 6 bases clipped from V and 8 bases from J, the junction kept 3 bases outside the gene matches. The germline V gene encodes CDR1 ENHRY and CDR2 SYGVKD. The CDR3 sequence is 13 residues long. The CDR3 DNA reads as TGTGCCATCAGGGCAGGGGGCGATTCACCCCTCCACTTT. This codes for CAIRAGGDSPLHF.

The gene calls are TRBV29-1 and TRBJ2-7; 9 positions agree with TRBD2. The junction had 12 bases not matched to a gene; V was cut back by 0 bases and J by 0 bases. The CDR3 extends over 18 amino acids. Germline V gene lookup returns CDR1 SQVTM and CDR2 ANQGSEA. As DNA, the CDR3 is TGCAGCGTTGAAGACAGAACTAGCGGGTCCCTCCTCTCCTACGAGCAGTACTTC. It is translated as CSVEDRTSGSLLSYEQYF.

In its sample, this clonotype was seen a few times. V is TRBV20-1 and J is TRBJ2-1; 7 bases are a match to TRBD1. CDR1 DFQATT and CDR2 SNEGSKA come from the germline V gene (reference sequence). CDR3 length equals 14 residues. V lost 3 bases to trimming and J lost 3 bases; unmatched junction nucleotides: 5. The DNA of the CDR3 is TGCAGTGCTAGTGAGACAGGGAGCTACAATGAGCAGTTCTTC. Its protein is CSASETGSYNEQFF.

The chain joins TRBV9 to TRBJ1-1; D is undetermined. In germline, CDR1 is SGDLS, CDR2 YYNGEE. Trimming took 0 bases from V and 3 from J, leaving 9 bases between them. This CDR3 is built from 14 residues. Here the CDR3 reads CASSVGSMDTEAFF. The CDR3 DNA follows: TGTGCCAGCAGCGTAGGCAGTATGGACACTGAAGCTTTCTTT.

The chain combines TRBV7-9 with TRBJ2-3, with D perhaps matching TRBD1 (6 bases). The length of the CDR3 is 16 residues. V gave up 1 base and J gave up 4 bases, with 15 bases separating them. Germline loops: CDR1 SEHNR, CDR2 FQNEAQ (reference sequence). The CDR3 here is CASSLGAGEYADTQYF. The CDR3 DNA reads as TGTGCCAGCAGCTTAGGAGCAGGGGAGTATGCAGATACGCAGTATTTT.

The chain couples TRBV11-2 to TRBJ2-5; D is undetermined. This CDR3 has 15 residues. The germline V and J ends were trimmed by 5 bases and 4 bases, with 17 bases remaining between them. Germline CDR1 and CDR2: SGHAT and FQNNGV. CDR3 DNA: TGTGCCAGCAGCCGTATGCCGGGCAAGGGAGAGACCCAGTACTTC. Residues: CASSRMPGKGETQYF.

In this sample, this clonotype turned up a few times. The V call is TRBV4-2, the J call TRBJ2-2, with 10 bases identical to TRBD2. Germline V gene sequence: CDR1 LGHNA, CDR2 YNFKEQ. With V trimmed by 3 bases and J by 6 bases, 13 bases remained unmatched. The CDR3 is 18 amino acids. CDR3 DNA sequence: TGTGCCAGCAGCCATTTCCTGGGGGGTCTAGCGGGAGCCGGGGAGCTGTTTTTT. Translation: CASSHFLGGLAGAGELFF.

CDR3 loop: CASSQDLRPDTQYF. The CDR3 DNA sequence: TGCGCCAGCAGCCAAGATCTCAGACCAGATACGCAGTATTTT. This chain uses TRBV4-3 with TRBJ2-3; no clear D gene. V lost 0 bases and J lost 4, with 8 bases in between. The length of the CDR3 is 14 residues. The V gene's germline CDR1 is LGHNA and CDR2 YSLEER.

The chain uses TRBV4-2 and TRBJ2-7; 9 bases line up with TRBD1. V lost 6 bases to trimming and J lost 3 bases; unmatched junction nucleotides: 12. This CDR3 region has 16 residues. The germline V gene has CDR1 LGHNA and CDR2 YNFKEQ. The CDR3 coding sequence is TGTGCCAGCAGTCGCTCCGGACAGGGGAAGGACTACGAGCAGTACTTC. Amino acid sequence: CASSRSGQGKDYEQYF.

This clonotype turned up a few times. The chain employs TRBV4-1 and TRBJ1-1; weak D call: TRBD1 (6 bases). The CDR3 contains 16 residues. Germline V CDR1 and CDR2: MGHRA, YSYEKL. Trimming cost V 3 bases and J 0 bases, with 14 bases left between them. CDR3 in amino acids: CASSQKGGGLNTEAFF. The CDR3 region has the DNA TGCGCCAGCAGCCAGAAAGGCGGGGGGCTGAACACTGAAGCTTTCTTT.

This clonotype has just a few counts. The V gene is TRBV7-9, the J gene TRBJ2-3; D gene unclear. The CDR3 is made up of 15 amino acids. V lost 5 bases and J lost 4, with 16 bases in between. The germline V gene encodes CDR1 SEHNR and CDR2 FQNEAQ (reference sequence). This chain's CDR3 is CASSRRGEWADTQYF. CDR3 in DNA: TGTGCCAGCAGCCGACGTGGAGAGTGGGCAGATACGCAGTATTTT.

The rearrangement links TRBV5-4 to TRBJ2-5; TRBD2 might be the D (6 bases). The CDR3 is 14 amino acids. Germline values: CDR1 SGHNT, CDR2 YYREEE (reference sequence). The V and J ends lost 4 bases and 2 bases respectively, with 12 bases between them. CDR3 sequence reads: CASSPGESQETQYF. Written as DNA, the CDR3 is TGTGCCAGCAGCCCGGGGGAATCTCAAGAGACCCAGTACTTC. The entire variable domain, with the rest obtained from reference TRBV5-4 and TRBJ2-5, is as follows: ETGVTQSPTHLIKTRGQQVTLRCSSQSGHNTVSWYQQALGQGPQFIFQYYREEENGRGNFPPRFSGLQFPNYSSELNVNALELDDSALYLCASSPGESQETQYFGPGTRLLVL.

This clonotype was observed a handful of times. V and J are TRBV7-6 and TRBJ2-1; 8 bases align to TRBD1. The trim removed 4 bases at V and 3 bases at J, leaving 11 bases unmatched. The germline V gene has CDR1 SGHVS and CDR2 FNYEAQ. This CDR3 region has 17 residues. CDR3: CASSSRSGQDNYNEQFF. The CDR3 DNA follows: TGTGCCAGCAGCTCACGTTCGGGACAGGATAACTACAATGAGCAGTTCTTC.

The V call is TRBV5-1, the J call TRBJ2-1; 13 bases map to TRBD2. Germline V gene data show CDR1 as SGHRS and CDR2 as YFSETQ. Unmatched junction bases numbered 6, after V lost 7 bases and J lost 2 bases. This CDR3 contains 16 residues. CDR3 protein: CASALTSGRTYNEQFF. The CDR3 DNA follows: TGCGCCAGCGCTTTGACTAGCGGGAGGACCTACAATGAGCAGTTCTTC. The whole variable domain, remainder taken from reference TRBV5-1 and TRBJ2-1, is KAGVTQTPRYLIKTRGQQVTLSCSPISGHRSVSWYQQTPGQGLQFLFEYFSETQRNKGNFPGRFSGRQFSNSRSEMNVSTLELGDSALYLCASALTSGRTYNEQFFGPGTRLTVL.